The 24 T cell receptor beta chains below all came from one sample that was sequenced in a study of T-cell memory formation after mild COVID-19 (dated by TCRdb to about 2021). The library was obtained by 5' RACE. Sequencing took place on an Illumina NovaSeq 6000. TCRdb reran the public reads through fastp at Q25 and MiXCR, keeping productive beta chains. For every CDR3 protein sequence, its rows merge into one entry that carries the most common genes and DNA. A total of about 360,000 distinct CDR3 sequences appear in this sample, over 10% of them only once. The ten largest clonotypes hold over 20% of the sample. The sequencing input was PBMCs or a T cell subset sorted from them (not recorded which). Receptor source: a man aged 18 to 29 who had mild COVID-19 (a few samples of this study predate the infection). The sample titles of this study are shuffled in the database, so cell type and time point are left out; the donor was told from shared clones.

This clonotype was detected ten times or more. J is TRBJ2-3 and V is TRBV4-3; D gene uncertain. CDR1 and CDR2 from the germline V gene are LGHNA and YSLEER. The CDR3 has 14 amino acids. V shed 2 bases and J shed 3 bases, with 9 bases lying between them. CDR3 amino acids: CASSQLGTTDTQYF. As DNA, the CDR3 is TGCGCCAGCAGCCAACTAGGCACAACAGATACGCAGTATTTT.

The chain uses TRBV20-1 and TRBJ1-6; TRBD1 is a possible D gene (5 bases). The V and J ends lost 5 bases and 7 bases respectively, with 6 bases between them. From germline, CDR1 is DFQATT and CDR2 SNEGSKA (reference sequence). The CDR3 runs to 11 residues. The CDR3 region is CSAPGNSPLHF. Written as DNA, the CDR3 is TGCAGTGCTCCAGGGAATTCACCCCTCCACTTT.

V gene TRBV7-9 combines with J gene TRBJ1-4; D is perhaps TRBD1 (6 bases). CDR1 is SEHNR, CDR2 FQNEAQ, per germline (reference sequence). The CDR3 is made up of 15 amino acids. V lost 1 base and J 8 bases, leaving 14 bases between the germline ends. The CDR3 loop is CASSLEGGRIEKLFF. The DNA of the CDR3 is TGTGCCAGCAGCTTAGAGGGGGGTCGGATCGAAAAACTGTTTTTT.

This clonotype has only a few counts. V and J are TRBV11-2 and TRBJ1-2; TRBD1 matches 7 bases. Looked up from germline, CDR1 is SGHAT and CDR2 is FQNNGV. The CDR3 covers 13 residues. With V trimmed by 8 bases and J by 6 bases, 9 bases remained unmatched. Written as DNA, the CDR3 is TGTGCCAGCGCCTCGCCCGGGACAGATGGCTACACCTTC. Its translation: CASASPGTDGYTF.

The chain recombines TRBV6-1 with TRBJ2-7; no definite D call. Deletions cut 1 base from V and 2 bases from J, with 12 bases between. Germline lookup yields CDR1 MNHNS and CDR2 SASEGT. The CDR3 runs to 15 residues. The CDR3 DNA follows: TGTGCCAGCAGTGAAGGGGCAGGCCCAGCCTACGAGCAGTACGTC. This codes for CASSEGAGPAYEQYV.

The rearrangement links TRBV27 to TRBJ2-7; the D gene is possibly TRBD2 (5 bases). This CDR3 is 13 amino acids long. Trimming left V 3 bases short and J 9 bases short, with 15 bases between. Germline CDR1 MNHEY, CDR2 SMNVEV (reference sequence). The CDR3: CASSLGRIGRQYF. The CDR3 DNA follows: TGTGCCAGCAGTTTGGGGAGAATCGGACGGCAGTACTTC.

CDR3 coding DNA: TGCGCCAGCAGCCTGACTGCAGATACGCAGTATTTT. Amino acids: CASSLTADTQYF. The chain carries TRBV5-1 and TRBJ2-3; D unclear. Germline lookup yields CDR1 SGHRS and CDR2 YFSETQ. This CDR3 region has 12 residues. The V end lost 4 bases, the J end lost 4 bases, and 7 bases lay between the germline ends.

In its sample, this clonotype was seen many times. The V and J genes are TRBV7-2 and TRBJ2-5; D is perhaps TRBD2 (6 bases). Germline lookup yields CDR1 SGHTA and CDR2 FQGNSA. This CDR3 comprises 14 residues. V dropped 4 bases and J dropped 3 bases, with 12 bases sitting between them. This CDR3 reads CASSSRVAEETQYF. The CDR3 region has the DNA TGTGCCAGCAGCTCGAGGGTAGCGGAAGAGACCCAGTACTTC.

This clonotype was observed at least ten times. The genes are TRBV3-1 and TRBJ2-4; D is unclear. This CDR3 is 17 amino acids long. The ends were cut back, 4 bases at V and 3 bases at J, with 19 bases in the middle. CDR1 is LGHDT, CDR2 YNNKEL, per germline (reference sequence). The DNA of the CDR3 is TGTGCCAGCAGCCTACTCGGTGGGGTTGGAAGCAAAAACATTCAGTACTTC. It codes for CASSLLGGVGSKNIQYF.

The chain combines TRBV7-6 with TRBJ2-5, with D perhaps matching TRBD1 (6 bases). The germline CDR1 and CDR2 sequences are SGHVS and FNYEAQ. CDR3 length: 14 residues. Trimming took 5 bases from V and 0 from J, leaving 10 bases between them. For the CDR3, the DNA is TGTGCCAGCAGCCCCGGACAGAACCAAGAGACCCAGTACTTC. It yields the protein CASSPGQNQETQYF.

In this sample, this clonotype turned up a few times. The CDR3 region is CASSRQGPAFF. The CDR3 region has the DNA TGTGCCAGCAGCCGACAGGGTCCAGCTTTCTTT. This sequence joins TRBV12-3 or TRBV12-4 and TRBJ1-1, with 7 positions matching TRBD1. The CDR3 is 11 residues long. J was trimmed by 10 bases and V by 6 bases; bases with no gene match: 5.

In its sample, this clonotype was seen a few times. The chain links TRBV7-3 to TRBJ2-3; D ambiguous. The CDR3 spans 15 residues. CDR1 and CDR2 (germline): SGHTA, FQGTGA. V was cut by 0 bases and J by 2 bases, with 9 bases left in between. The CDR3 region has the DNA TGTGCCAGCAGCTTAACTTCCGGGTACACAGATACGCAGTATTTT. Translated: CASSLTSGYTDTQYF.

This clonotype was picked up many times. This sequence joins TRBV7-9 and TRBJ1-1; a possible D gene is TRBD1 (6 bases). V shed 2 bases and J shed 0 bases, with 16 bases lying between them. This CDR3 has 17 amino acids. Germline V gene lookup returns CDR1 SEHNR and CDR2 FQNEAQ (reference sequence). The CDR3 DNA sequence: TGTGCCAGCAGCTTATGGGGGCGGATAACCATGAACACTGAAGCTTTCTTT. This sequence encodes CASSLWGRITMNTEAFF. Supplemented by reference TRBV7-9 and TRBJ1-1, the full variable domain reads DTGVSQNPRHKITKRGQNVTFRCDPISEHNRLYWYRQTLGQGPEFLTYFQNEAQLEKSRLLSDRFSAERPKGSFSTLEIQRTEQGDSAMYLCASSLWGRITMNTEAFFGQGTRLTVV.

This chain connects TRBV19 to TRBJ1-4; weak D call: TRBD1 (6 bases). From germline, CDR1 is LNHDA and CDR2 SQIVND (reference sequence). CDR3 length: 15 amino acids. Trimming removed 5 bases from V and 3 bases from J, with 13 bases in between. The CDR3 spells CASSEHRVPNEKLFF. CDR3 nucleotides: TGTGCCAGTAGTGAGCACAGGGTACCTAATGAAAAACTGTTTTTT.

This clonotype has at least ten counts. This chain links TRBV12-3 or TRBV12-4 with TRBJ2-3; D is unresolved. Trimming pared 6 bases from V and 1 base from J, leaving 5 bases between. The CDR3 totals 12 residues. This CDR3 is CASRTGTDTQYF. DNA of the CDR3: TGTGCCAGCAGAACAGGCACAGATACGCAGTATTTT.

This clonotype was detected only a few times. The chain joins TRBV15 to TRBJ2-7; no reliable D call. Germline CDR1 is LNHNV and CDR2 is YYDKDF (reference sequence). This CDR3 is 13 amino acids long. With 2 bases removed from V and 0 bases from J, the gap between germline ends came to 5 bases. Written as DNA, the CDR3 is TGTGCCACCAGCAGATTGACCTCCTACGAGCAGTACGTC. Its translation: CATSRLTSYEQYV.

The V gene is TRBV7-9, the J gene TRBJ2-5, with 8 bases that match TRBD1. The length of the CDR3 is 16 residues. J gave up 4 bases and V 3 bases, and 10 bases lay outside the gene matches. CDR1 and CDR2 from the germline V gene are SEHNR and FQNEAQ (reference sequence). The DNA for the CDR3 is TGTGCCAGCAGCTTCCCAGGGGGCGCGGGCTCAGAGACCCAGTACTTC. It translates to CASSFPGGAGSETQYF.

The chain carries TRBV7-2 and TRBJ1-5, with a tentative D call TRBD1 (5 bases). The CDR3 runs to 15 residues. Trimming took 5 bases from V and 4 from J, leaving 15 bases between them. CDR1 and CDR2 (germline): SGHTA, FQGNSA. The CDR3 loop is CASSPGSSRNQPQHF. CDR3 nucleotide sequence: TGTGCCAGCAGCCCAGGGTCTAGTAGGAATCAGCCCCAGCATTTT.

CDR3 in DNA: TGCAGTACAGGGACCTACAATGAGCAGTTCTTC. Translated: CSTGTYNEQFF. The rearrangement uses TRBV20-1 and TRBJ2-1; D perhaps matches TRBD1 (6 bases). The ends were cut back, 8 bases at V and 2 bases at J, with 7 bases in the middle. This CDR3 region has 11 residues. The V gene's germline CDR1 is DFQATT and CDR2 SNEGSKA (reference sequence).

This clonotype was seen a few times. The rearrangement joins TRBV5-6 to TRBJ2-1; either TRBD1 or TRBD2 may fit D (5 bases each). This CDR3 spans 14 amino acids. Per the germline V gene, CDR1 is SGHDT and CDR2 is YYEEEE. The V end lost 3 bases, the J end lost 4 bases, and 11 bases lay between the germline ends. The CDR3 reads CASSWETEYNEQFF. CDR3 coding DNA: TGTGCCAGCAGCTGGGAGACAGAATACAATGAGCAGTTCTTC. Complete variable domain (other parts from reference TRBV5-6 and TRBJ2-1): DAGVTQSPTHLIKTRGQQVTLRCSPKSGHDTVSWYQQALGQGPQFIFQYYEEEERQRGNFPDRFSGHQFPNYSSELNVNALLLGDSALYLCASSWETEYNEQFFGPGTRLTVL.

The J gene is TRBJ2-7, the V gene TRBV15, with D possibly called TRBD1 or TRBD2 (5 bases each). V dropped 5 bases and J dropped 1 base, with 21 bases sitting between them. This CDR3 is built from 17 residues. Germline-derived CDR1 and CDR2 are LNHNV and YYDKDF (reference sequence). This chain's CDR3 is CATSDYVRDGASYEQYF. CDR3 nucleotide sequence: TGTGCCACCAGCGACTACGTCAGGGACGGGGCTTCCTACGAGCAGTACTTC.

This clonotype is a singleton in its sample. The chain combines TRBV6-5 with TRBJ2-7; D gene ambiguous. CDR3 size: 16 residues. From germline, CDR1 is MNHEY and CDR2 SVGAGI. V gave up 0 bases and J gave up 2 bases, with 14 bases separating them. As DNA, the CDR3 is TGTGCCAGCAGTTACTCCTCTTTGTACGCTCCCTACGAGCAGTACGTC. It encodes CASSYSSLYAPYEQYV.

This clonotype was detected a few times. The chain uses TRBV12-3 or TRBV12-4 and TRBJ1-5; TRBD1 is a possible D gene (5 bases). This CDR3 is 14 amino acids long. Deletions cut 6 bases from V and 4 bases from J, with 13 bases between. This chain's CDR3 is CASSWGGVNQPQHF. The CDR3, as DNA: TGTGCCAGCAGCTGGGGAGGGGTGAATCAGCCCCAGCATTTT.

The chain is built from TRBV4-3 and TRBJ2-1; D possibly matches TRBD1 or TRBD2 (7 bases each). V was clipped by 1 base and J by 0 bases, with 13 bases between them. The CDR3 has 17 amino acids. Germline CDR1 LGHNA, CDR2 YSLEER. In DNA form, the CDR3 reads TGCGCCAGCAGCCAAGGAGGGGGCGGGAGCTCCTACAATGAGCAGTTCTTC. The encoded protein is CASSQGGGGSSYNEQFF.